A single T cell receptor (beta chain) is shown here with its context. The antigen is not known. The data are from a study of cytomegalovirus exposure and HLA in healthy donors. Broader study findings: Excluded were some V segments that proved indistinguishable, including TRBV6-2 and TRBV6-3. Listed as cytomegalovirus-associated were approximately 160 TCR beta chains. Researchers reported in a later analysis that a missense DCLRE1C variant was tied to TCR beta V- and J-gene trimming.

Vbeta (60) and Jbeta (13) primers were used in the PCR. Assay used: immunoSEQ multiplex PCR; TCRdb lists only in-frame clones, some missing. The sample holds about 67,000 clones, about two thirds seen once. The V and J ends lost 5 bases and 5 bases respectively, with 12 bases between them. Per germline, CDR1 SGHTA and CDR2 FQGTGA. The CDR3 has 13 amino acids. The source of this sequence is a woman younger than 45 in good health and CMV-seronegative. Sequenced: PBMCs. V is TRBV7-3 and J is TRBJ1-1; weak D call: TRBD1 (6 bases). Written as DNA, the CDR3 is TGTGCCAGCAGCCCCCAACAGGGAACTGAAGCTTTCTTT. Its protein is CASSPQQGTEAFF.